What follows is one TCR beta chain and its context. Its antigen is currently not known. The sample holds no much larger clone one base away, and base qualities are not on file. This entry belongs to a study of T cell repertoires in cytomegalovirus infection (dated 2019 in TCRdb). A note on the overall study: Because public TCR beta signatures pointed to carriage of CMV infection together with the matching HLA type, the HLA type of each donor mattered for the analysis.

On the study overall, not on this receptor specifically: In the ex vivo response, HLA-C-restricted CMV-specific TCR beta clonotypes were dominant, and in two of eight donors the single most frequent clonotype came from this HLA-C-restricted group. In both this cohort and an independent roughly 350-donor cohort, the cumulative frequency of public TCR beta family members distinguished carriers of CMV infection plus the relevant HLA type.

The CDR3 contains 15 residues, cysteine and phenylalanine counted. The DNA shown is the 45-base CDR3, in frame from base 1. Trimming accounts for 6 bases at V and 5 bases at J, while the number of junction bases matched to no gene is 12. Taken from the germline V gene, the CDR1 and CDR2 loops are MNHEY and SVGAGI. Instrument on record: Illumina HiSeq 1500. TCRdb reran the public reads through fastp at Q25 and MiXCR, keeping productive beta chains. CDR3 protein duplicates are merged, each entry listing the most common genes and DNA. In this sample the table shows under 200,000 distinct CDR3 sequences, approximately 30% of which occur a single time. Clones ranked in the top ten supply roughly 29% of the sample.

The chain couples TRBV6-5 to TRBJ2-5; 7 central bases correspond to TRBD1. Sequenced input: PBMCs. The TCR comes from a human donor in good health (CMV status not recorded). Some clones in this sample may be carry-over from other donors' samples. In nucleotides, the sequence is TGTGCCAGCAGCCAGAACAGGGGAAGAGCGGAGACCCAGTACTTC. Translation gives CASSQNRGRAETQYF.